The present T cell receptor beta chain was sequenced within a study of T-cell memory formation after mild COVID-19. Overall study findings and caveats: Among clones contracting day 15 to 85, CD4/CD8 was balanced, whereas later expanders leaned CD4+. Those CD4+ clones that contracted were mainly in CM and EM (CD8+ ones in EMRA).

TCR alpha and TCR beta cDNA libraries carrying sample barcodes and UMIs were produced by 5'RACE using constant-segment primers. One entry per CDR3 protein results from TCRdb running MiXCR on the 5' RACE reads. The top ten clones hold approximately 13% of a sample with roughly 550,000 distinct CDR3 sequences, around 21% of them seen once. In the case of this clonotype: The antigen is unknown.

J lost 5 bases, V lost 0 bases, and 6 bases had no gene match. The CDR3 is 16 residues long. Germline values: CDR1 MGHRA, CDR2 YSYEKL. The sequenced sample consisted of PBMCs or a T cell subset sorted from them (not recorded which). The J gene is TRBJ1-4, the V gene TRBV4-1, with TRBD1 identical over 7 bases. This receptor was identified in an adult woman who had mild COVID-19 (a few samples of this study predate the infection). Cell type and time point are not known. CDR3 nucleotides: TGCGCCAGCAGCCAAGATCCGACAGGGAGGAATGAAAAACTGTTTTTT. It codes for CASSQDPTGRNEKLFF.